These 8 T cell receptor beta chains share one sample of origin, sequenced in a study of blood T cell repertoires in COVID-19. Sequencing used immunoSEQ multiplex PCR; TCRdb keeps in-frame clones, though not all of them. The profile covers around 140,000 clones, with 75% to 85% appearing a single time and under 6% taken by the ten largest. Sequencing was carried out using peripheral blood. All receptors derive from a woman aged 80 or older with active or convalescent COVID-19.

This clone was observed a few times. The chain links TRBV7-9 to TRBJ1-2; TRBD1 might be the D (6 bases). V lost 8 bases to trimming and J lost 2 bases, with 15 bases between them. CDR3 size: 14 residues. Germline loops: CDR1 SEHNR, CDR2 FQNEAQ (reference sequence). The CDR3 reads CASGDQDRNYGYTF. The CDR3 nucleotides read TGTGCCAGCGGCGACCAAGACAGGAACTATGGCTACACCTTC.

This rearrangement joins TRBV5-1 to TRBJ1-1; D may be TRBD1 (6 bases). V gave up 5 bases and J gave up 4 bases, with 18 bases separating them. The CDR3 runs 15 residues. The germline CDR1 and CDR2 sequences are SGHRS and YFSETQ. The CDR3 nucleotides are TGCGCCAGCAGGATCTACACAGGGTCGGGCACTGAAGCTTTCTTT. It yields the protein CASRIYTGSGTEAFF.

The V call is TRBV28, the J call TRBJ2-7; TRBD1 matches 9 bases. Germline values: CDR1 MDHEN, CDR2 SYDVKM. The CDR3 totals 14 residues. After removal of 4 bases from V and 3 bases from J, the junction contained 4 bases not matched to a gene. The DNA for the CDR3 is TGTGCCAGCAGTTCTCCGGGACAGGGCTACGAGCAGTACTTC. As protein: CASSSPGQGYEQYF.

This chain uses TRBV2 with TRBJ2-3; 7 nucleotides agree with TRBD2. With V trimmed by 5 bases and J by 4 bases, 6 bases remained unmatched. This CDR3 is 14 amino acids long. Germline loops: CDR1 SNHLY, CDR2 FYNNEI. The CDR3 nucleotides read TGTGCCAGCAGTACGGGACTAAGTTCAGATACGCAGTATTTT. This sequence encodes CASSTGLSSDTQYF. The entire variable domain, with the rest obtained from reference TRBV2 and TRBJ2-3, is as follows: EPEVTQTPSHQVTQMGQEVILRCVPISNHLYFYWYRQILGQKVEFLVSFYNNEISEKSEIFDDQFSVERPDGSNFTLKIRSTKLEDSAMYFCASSTGLSSDTQYFGPGTRLTVL.

The chain uses TRBV5-8 and TRBJ2-1; 8 nucleotides agree with TRBD2. V lost 4 bases, J lost 9 bases, and 9 bases stayed unmatched. CDR3 length: 14 residues. Germline assignment: CDR1 SGHTS and CDR2 YDEGEE. The CDR3 sequence: CASSAGLVVGEQFF. Here the CDR3 DNA reads TGTGCCAGCAGCGCGGGACTAGTGGTAGGTGAGCAGTTCTTC.

V gene TRBV9 combines with J gene TRBJ1-2, with 10 bases matching TRBD1. CDR1 and CDR2 from the germline V gene are SGDLS and YYNGEE. CDR3 size: 14 residues. The V segment lost 4 bases and the J segment 8 bases; nucleotides outside the gene matches: 8. The CDR3 reads CASSPRTGGSGYTF. DNA of the CDR3: TGTGCCAGCAGCCCTAGGACAGGGGGATCCGGCTACACCTTC.

The chain uses TRBV2 and TRBJ2-1, with a weak D call TRBD1 (5 bases). This CDR3 region has 15 residues. CDR1 is SNHLY, CDR2 FYNNEI, per germline. Trimming stripped 1 base from V and 3 bases from J, with 10 bases between. CDR3 residues: CASSEEGIGYNEQFF. The DNA of the CDR3 is TGTGCCAGCAGTGAAGAGGGGATCGGCTACAATGAGCAGTTCTTC.

V usage is TRBV19 and J usage is TRBJ1-2; D remains ambiguous. The germline gives CDR1 LNHDA, CDR2 SQIVND (reference sequence). The CDR3 extends over 14 amino acids. V was trimmed by 9 bases and J by 5 bases, leaving 19 bases between them. The CDR3 spells CARAQGEALYGYTF. The CDR3 coding sequence is TGTGCCAGAGCGCAAGGCGAGGCCCTTTATGGCTACACCTTC.